A single T cell receptor beta chain is shown here with its context. As yet, its antigen is unknown. TCRdb keeps only in-frame clones here, not all; method: immunoSEQ multiplex PCR. The data contain approximately 94,000 clones, around 91% of them singletons. Germline values: CDR1 SGHAT, CDR2 FQNNGV. V lost 1 base and J lost 5, with 5 bases in between. The CDR3 covers 12 residues. This entry is derived from a study of OX40 agonist ivuxolimab in advanced cancers. On the study more broadly: Each patient was given ivuxolimab into a vein every 2 weeks, at 0.01 to 10 mg/kg. Study-level points and caveats: Antigen specificity was not determined for the expanded peripheral T cells. There was clonal expansion of CD4+ and CD8+ blood T cells by week 6 at 0.1 to 3.0 mg/kg.

The TCR sequence derives from an adult with an advanced solid tumor such as melanoma, head and neck, liver or kidney cancer. This chain links TRBV11-2 with TRBJ1-1; D may be TRBD1 (5 bases). The sample consisted of CD4+ or CD8+ T cells sorted from blood, taken in a trial of the OX40 agonist ivuxolimab. This CDR3 is CASSLAGTEAFF. DNA of the CDR3: TGTGCCAGCAGCTTAGCAGGGACTGAAGCTTTCTTT.